This TCR beta chain was recovered during a study of blood T cell repertoires in COVID-19. Study-wide background: Samples of COVID-19 (acute and convalescent) were obtained from the United States, Italy and Spain. T cells, B-cell-depleted T cells, or PBMCs provided the cDNA or gDNA that served as material.

Germline V gene data show CDR1 as SGHVS and CDR2 as FQNEAQ. The CDR3 runs 16 residues. Trimming took 4 bases from V and 1 from J; bases not matched to a gene: 4. In the study's own analysis: Researchers report that nucleated cell counts were estimated from reference gene primer amplification. The table came from immunoSEQ multiplex PCR; TCRdb's copy has only in-frame clones and leaves some out. That table is the source of V, J and clone size, and D and trimming were worked out from the DNA. The table includes approximately 200,000 clones, approximately 81% detected once. The genes are TRBV7-8 and TRBJ2-2; 9 nucleotides line up with TRBD2. The TCR originated in a man in his fifties or sixties who had recovered from COVID-19. Sequenced material: peripheral blood. CDR3 amino acids: CASSSTAGGNTGELFF. In DNA, the CDR3 is TGTGCCAGCAGCTCGACAGCGGGAGGGAACACCGGGGAGCTGTTTTTT.